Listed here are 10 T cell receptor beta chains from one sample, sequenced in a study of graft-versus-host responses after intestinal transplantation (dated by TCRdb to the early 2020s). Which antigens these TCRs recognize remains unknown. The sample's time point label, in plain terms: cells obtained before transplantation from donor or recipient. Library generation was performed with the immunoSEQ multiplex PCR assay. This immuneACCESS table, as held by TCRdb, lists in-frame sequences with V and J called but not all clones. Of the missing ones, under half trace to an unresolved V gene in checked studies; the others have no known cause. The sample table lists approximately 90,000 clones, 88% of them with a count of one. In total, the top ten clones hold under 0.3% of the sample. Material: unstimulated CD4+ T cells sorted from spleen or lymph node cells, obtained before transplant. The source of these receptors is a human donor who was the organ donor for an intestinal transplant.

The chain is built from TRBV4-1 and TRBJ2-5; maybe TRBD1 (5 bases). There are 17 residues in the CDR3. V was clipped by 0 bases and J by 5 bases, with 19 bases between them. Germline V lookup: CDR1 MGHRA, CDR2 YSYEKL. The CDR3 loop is CASSQEGRGSQIETQYF. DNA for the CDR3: TGCGCCAGCAGCCAAGAAGGAAGGGGCAGCCAGATCGAGACCCAGTACTTC.

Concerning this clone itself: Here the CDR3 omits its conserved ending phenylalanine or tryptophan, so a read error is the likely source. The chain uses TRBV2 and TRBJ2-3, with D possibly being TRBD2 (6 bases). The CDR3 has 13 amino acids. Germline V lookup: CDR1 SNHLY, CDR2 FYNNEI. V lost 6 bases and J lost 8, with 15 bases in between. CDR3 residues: CASRSGEIGTQYL. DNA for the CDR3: TGTGCCAGCAGGTCGGGAGAGATAGGTACGCAGTATCTT.

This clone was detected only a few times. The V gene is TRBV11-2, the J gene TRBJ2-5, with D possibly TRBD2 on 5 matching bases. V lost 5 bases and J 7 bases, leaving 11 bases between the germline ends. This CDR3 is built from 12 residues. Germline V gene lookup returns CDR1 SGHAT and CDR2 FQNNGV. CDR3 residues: CASSRQAGTQYF. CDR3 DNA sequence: TGTGCCAGCAGCCGTCAGGCGGGGACCCAGTACTTC.

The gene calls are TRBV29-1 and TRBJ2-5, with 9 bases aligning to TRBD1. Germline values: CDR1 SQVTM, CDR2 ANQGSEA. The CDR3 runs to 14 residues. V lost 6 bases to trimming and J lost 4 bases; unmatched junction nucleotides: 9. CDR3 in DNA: TGCAGCGTGGAGGGGACAGGGAATGGAGAGACCCAGTACTTC. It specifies CSVEGTGNGETQYF.

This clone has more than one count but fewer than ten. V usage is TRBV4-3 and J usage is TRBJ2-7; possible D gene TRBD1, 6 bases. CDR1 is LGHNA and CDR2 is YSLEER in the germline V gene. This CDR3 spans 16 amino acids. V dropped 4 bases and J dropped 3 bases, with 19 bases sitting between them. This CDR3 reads CASSRKQGTQLYEQYF. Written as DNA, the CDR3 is TGCGCCAGCAGCCGAAAGCAGGGGACCCAGCTCTACGAGCAGTACTTC.

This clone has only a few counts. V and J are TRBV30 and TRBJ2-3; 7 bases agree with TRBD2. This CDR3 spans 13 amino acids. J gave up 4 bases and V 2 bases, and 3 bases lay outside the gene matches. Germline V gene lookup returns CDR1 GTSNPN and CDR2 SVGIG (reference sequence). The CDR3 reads CAWSSAGADTQYF. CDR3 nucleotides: TGTGCCTGGAGTAGTGCGGGGGCAGATACGCAGTATTTT.

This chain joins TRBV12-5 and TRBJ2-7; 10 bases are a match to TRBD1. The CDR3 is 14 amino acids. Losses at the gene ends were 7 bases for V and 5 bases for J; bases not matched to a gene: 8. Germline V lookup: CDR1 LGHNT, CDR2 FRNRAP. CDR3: CASARDRGGDEQYF. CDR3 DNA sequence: TGTGCTAGTGCCCGGGACAGGGGAGGCGACGAGCAGTACTTC.

Written as DNA, the CDR3 is TGTGCCAGCAGGAGAGGGACTAGCGGGTATGTCGGGCGCGAGCAGTACTTC. Protein product: CASRRGTSGYVGREQYF. The rearrangement links TRBV28 to TRBJ2-7, with 12 bases lining up with TRBD2. Germline-derived CDR1 and CDR2 are MDHEN and SYDVKM. The CDR3 has 17 residues. Losses at the gene ends were 6 bases for V and 6 bases for J; bases not matched to a gene: 15.

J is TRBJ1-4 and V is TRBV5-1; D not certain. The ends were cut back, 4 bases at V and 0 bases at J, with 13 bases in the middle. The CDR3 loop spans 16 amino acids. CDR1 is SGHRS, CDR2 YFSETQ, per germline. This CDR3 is CASSIRASATNEKLFF. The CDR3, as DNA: TGCGCCAGCAGCATACGCGCCTCCGCAACTAATGAAAAACTGTTTTTT.

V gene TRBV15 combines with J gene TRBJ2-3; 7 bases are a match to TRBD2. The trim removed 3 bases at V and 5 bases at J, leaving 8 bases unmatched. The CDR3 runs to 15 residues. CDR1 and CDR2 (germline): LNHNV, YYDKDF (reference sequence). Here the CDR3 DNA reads TGTGCCACCAGCAGCCGTCGCGGGAGTGGAGATACGCAGTATTTT. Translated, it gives CATSSRRGSGDTQYF.